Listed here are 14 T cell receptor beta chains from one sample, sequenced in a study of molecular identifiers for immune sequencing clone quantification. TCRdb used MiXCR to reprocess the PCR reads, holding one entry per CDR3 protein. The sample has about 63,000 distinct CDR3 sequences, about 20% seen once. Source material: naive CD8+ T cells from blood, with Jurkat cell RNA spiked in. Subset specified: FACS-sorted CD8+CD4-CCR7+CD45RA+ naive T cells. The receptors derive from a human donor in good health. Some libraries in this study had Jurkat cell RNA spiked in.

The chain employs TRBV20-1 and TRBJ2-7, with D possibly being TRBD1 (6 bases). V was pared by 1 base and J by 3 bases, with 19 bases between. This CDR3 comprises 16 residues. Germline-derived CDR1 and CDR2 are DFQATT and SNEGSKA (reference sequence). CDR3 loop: CSARGKNRDHFYEQYF. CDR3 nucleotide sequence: TGCAGTGCTAGAGGCAAGAACAGGGACCATTTCTACGAGCAGTACTTC.

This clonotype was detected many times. Here the CDR3 DNA reads TGTGCCAGCAGAACACCGACTGAAGAGGCTTTCTTT. Protein product: CASRTPTEEAFF. The chain combines TRBV5-4 with TRBJ1-1; D gene unclear. Between the trimmed V and J ends, which lost 5 bases and 11 bases, there was a span of 16 bases. Per germline, CDR1 SGHNT and CDR2 YYREEE (reference sequence). The CDR3 runs to 12 residues.

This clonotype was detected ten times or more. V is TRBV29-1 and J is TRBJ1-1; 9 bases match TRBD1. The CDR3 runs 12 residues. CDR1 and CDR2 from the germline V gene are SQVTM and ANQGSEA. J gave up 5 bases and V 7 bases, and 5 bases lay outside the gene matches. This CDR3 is CSARTGETEAFF. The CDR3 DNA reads TGCAGCGCTCGGACAGGGGAGACTGAAGCTTTCTTT.

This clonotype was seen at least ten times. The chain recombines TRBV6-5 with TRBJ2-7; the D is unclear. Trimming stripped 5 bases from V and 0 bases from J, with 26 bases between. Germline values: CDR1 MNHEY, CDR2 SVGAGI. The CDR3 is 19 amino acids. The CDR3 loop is CASSRTQPRLSDSSYEQYF. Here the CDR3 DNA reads TGTGCCAGCAGTCGTACTCAACCCCGTCTTTCGGATAGCTCCTACGAGCAGTACTTC.

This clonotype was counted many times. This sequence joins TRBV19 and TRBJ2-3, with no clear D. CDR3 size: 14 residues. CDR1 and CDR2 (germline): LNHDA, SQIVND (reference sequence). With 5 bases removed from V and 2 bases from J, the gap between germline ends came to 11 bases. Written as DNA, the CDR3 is TGTGCCAGTAGTCCAGCGCCAATCACAGATACGCAGTATTTT. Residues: CASSPAPITDTQYF.

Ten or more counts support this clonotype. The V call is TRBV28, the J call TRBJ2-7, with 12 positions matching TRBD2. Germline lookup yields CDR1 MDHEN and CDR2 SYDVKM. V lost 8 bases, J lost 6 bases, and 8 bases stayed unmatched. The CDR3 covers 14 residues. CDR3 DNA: TGTGCCAGCGCTTCCGGGACTAGCGGGCCCGAGCAGTACTTC. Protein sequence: CASASGTSGPEQYF.

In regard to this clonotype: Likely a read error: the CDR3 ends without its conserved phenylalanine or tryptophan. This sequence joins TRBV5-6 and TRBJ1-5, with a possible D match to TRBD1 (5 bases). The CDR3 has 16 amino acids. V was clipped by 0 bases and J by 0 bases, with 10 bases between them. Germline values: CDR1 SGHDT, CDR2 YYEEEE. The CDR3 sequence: CASSLGTSVSNQPQHL. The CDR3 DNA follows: TGTGCCAGCAGCTTGGGGACAAGCGTTAGCAATCAGCCCCAGCATCTT.

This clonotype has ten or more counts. CDR3 coding DNA: TGTGCCATCAGGGGACAGAGCAATCAGCCCCAGCATTTT. Protein product: CAIRGQSNQPQHF. The rearrangement links TRBV10-3 to TRBJ1-5; 7 nucleotides agree with TRBD1. V shed 6 bases and J 1 base; nucleotides not matched to a gene: 0. The CDR3 consists of 13 residues. From germline, CDR1 is ENHRY and CDR2 SYGVKD.

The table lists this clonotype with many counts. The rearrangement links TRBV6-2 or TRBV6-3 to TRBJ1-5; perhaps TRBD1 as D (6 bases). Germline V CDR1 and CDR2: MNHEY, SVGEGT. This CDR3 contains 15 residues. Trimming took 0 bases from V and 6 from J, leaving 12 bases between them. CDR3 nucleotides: TGTGCCAGCAGTTACTCGTGGGGGGCGATTCAGCCCCAGCATTTT. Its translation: CASSYSWGAIQPQHF.

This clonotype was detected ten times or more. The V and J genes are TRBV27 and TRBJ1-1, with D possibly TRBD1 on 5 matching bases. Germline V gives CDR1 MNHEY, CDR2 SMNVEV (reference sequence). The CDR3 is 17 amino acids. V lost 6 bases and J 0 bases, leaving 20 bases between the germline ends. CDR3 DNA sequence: TGTGCCAGCAGCCCAGGGACTCTTAGAGGGATGAACACTGAAGCTTTCTTT. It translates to CASSPGTLRGMNTEAFF.

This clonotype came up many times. CDR3 loop: CASTLSGGLNYGYTF. The DNA of the CDR3 is TGTGCCAGCACCTTATCTGGGGGCCTAAACTATGGCTACACCTTC. V and J are TRBV27 and TRBJ1-2; D might be TRBD1 (6 bases). The length of the CDR3 is 15 residues. CDR1 and CDR2 from the germline V gene are MNHEY and SMNVEV (reference sequence). V gave up 7 bases and J gave up 2 bases, with 17 bases separating them.

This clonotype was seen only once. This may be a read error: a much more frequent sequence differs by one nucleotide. CDR3 bases: TGTGCCAGTAGTATAGTCCTACGCACTAGCGGGGCCGACACCGGGGAGCTGTTTTTT. It codes for CASSIVLRTSGADTGELFF. The rearrangement uses TRBV19 and TRBJ2-2, with 10 bases aligning to TRBD2. The CDR3 runs to 19 residues. With V trimmed by 1 base and J by 3 bases, 11 bases remained unmatched. Germline V CDR1 and CDR2: LNHDA, SQIVND (reference sequence).

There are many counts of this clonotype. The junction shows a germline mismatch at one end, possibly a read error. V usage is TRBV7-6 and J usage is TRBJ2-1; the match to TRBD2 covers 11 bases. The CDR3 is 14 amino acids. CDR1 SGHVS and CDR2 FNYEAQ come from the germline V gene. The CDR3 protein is CASSLAGGHNEQFF. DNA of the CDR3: TGTGCCAGCAGTTTAGCGGGAGGGCACAATGAGCAGTTCTTC.

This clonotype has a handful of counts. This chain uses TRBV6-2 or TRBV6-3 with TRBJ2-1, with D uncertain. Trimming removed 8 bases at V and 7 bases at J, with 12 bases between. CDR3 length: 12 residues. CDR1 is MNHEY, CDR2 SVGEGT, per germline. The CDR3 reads CASGEFRNEQFF. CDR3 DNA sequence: TGTGCCAGCGGGGAATTCCGTAATGAGCAGTTCTTC.